The 13 T cell receptor beta chains below were found in one sample sequenced in a study of T-cell memory formation after mild COVID-19. One entry per CDR3 protein results from TCRdb running MiXCR on the 5' RACE reads. The sample records just over 400,000 distinct CDR3 sequences, 20% to 30% being singletons. The specimen was PBMCs or a T cell subset sorted from them (not recorded which). These receptors came from an adult woman who had mild COVID-19 (a few samples of this study predate the infection). Cell type and time point are not known.

The chain employs TRBV2 and TRBJ2-2, with TRBD1 matching 8 bases. The CDR3 contains 13 residues. The V gene's germline CDR1 is SNHLY and CDR2 FYNNEI. V dropped 6 bases and J dropped 6; count of bases not matched to a gene: 3. CDR3: CASRSTGAGELFF. The DNA of the CDR3 is TGTGCCAGCAGGTCGACAGGGGCCGGGGAGCTGTTTTTT.

This clonotype has more than one count but fewer than ten. This sequence joins TRBV12-3 or TRBV12-4 and TRBJ2-2; D is uncertain. CDR3 length: 13 amino acids. V dropped 5 bases and J dropped 6 bases, with 10 bases sitting between them. The CDR3 DNA is TGTGCCAGCAGTGTTAACCCGGCCGGGGAGCTGTTTTTT. Translation: CASSVNPAGELFF.

In this sample, this clonotype turned up a few times. The chain recombines TRBV23-1 with TRBJ2-5; 10 nucleotides agree with TRBD1. TRBV23-1 is an ORF for which the function is uncertain. Trimming took 3 bases from V and 4 from J; bases not matched to a gene: 5. This CDR3 region has 15 residues. DNA for the CDR3: TGCGCCAGCAGTCACCCGACAGGGGGCACAGAGACCCAGTACTTC. Amino acids: CASSHPTGGTETQYF.

This clonotype was detected only a few times. The rearrangement joins TRBV20-1 to TRBJ2-7; 9 bases agree with TRBD1. The ends lost 6 bases at V and 2 bases at J; junction bases unmatched: 8. This CDR3 spans 14 amino acids. Germline values: CDR1 DFQATT, CDR2 SNEGSKA (reference sequence). The CDR3 here is CSAASGTGPYEQYF. The CDR3 coding sequence is TGCAGTGCCGCCTCCGGGACAGGGCCCTACGAGCAGTACTTC.

The chain uses TRBV25-1 and TRBJ2-5; D is undetermined. The CDR3 has 12 amino acids. V lost 4 bases, J lost 3 bases, and 6 bases lay in between. The V gene's germline CDR1 is MGHDK and CDR2 SYGVNS. The CDR3 DNA reads TGTGCCAGCAGTGCTTTTAAAGAGACCCAGTACTTC. This sequence encodes CASSAFKETQYF.

The J gene is TRBJ2-7, the V gene TRBV9, with a weak D call TRBD1 (5 bases). The CDR3 is made up of 16 amino acids. Per germline, CDR1 SGDLS and CDR2 YYNGEE. Between the trimmed V and J ends, which lost 3 bases and 2 bases, there was a span of 18 bases. The DNA for the CDR3 is TGTGCCAGCAGCGCGTACCATGATACAGGTACCTACGAGCAGTACTTC. It encodes CASSAYHDTGTYEQYF.

This chain links TRBV14 with TRBJ2-1, with TRBD2 matching over 8 bases. The CDR3 loop spans 15 amino acids. The germline V gene has CDR1 SGHDN and CDR2 FVKESK. After removal of 1 base from V and 7 bases from J, the junction contained 6 bases not matched to a gene. CDR3 sequence reads: CASSQVPGGPNEQFF. In DNA, the CDR3 is TGTGCCAGCAGCCAAGTTCCGGGAGGGCCAAATGAGCAGTTCTTC.

The V and J genes are TRBV12-3 or TRBV12-4 and TRBJ2-5; 7 bases align to TRBD2. The trim removed 5 bases at V and 5 bases at J, leaving 8 bases unmatched. The CDR3 runs 14 residues. The DNA for the CDR3 is TGTGCCAGCAGTGCCGGGACTATCCAGGAGACCCAGTACTTC. Protein: CASSAGTIQETQYF.

The chain uses TRBV5-1 and TRBJ2-7; 7 bases are a match to TRBD1. V lost 4 bases and J lost 2; bases outside the gene matches: 9. The CDR3 covers 15 residues. Looked up from germline, CDR1 is SGHRS and CDR2 is YFSETQ. The CDR3 region has the DNA TGCGCCAGCAGCCAAGGGACAGAGCCGACCTACGAGCAGTACTTC. Translating it yields CASSQGTEPTYEQYF.

This clonotype was recorded a few times. J is TRBJ2-1 and V is TRBV20-1; TRBD2 matches at 12 bases. Germline V CDR1 and CDR2: DFQATT, SNEGSKA (reference sequence). Trimming took 3 bases from V and 9 from J; bases not matched to a gene: 9. This CDR3 region has 15 residues. CDR3 in amino acids: CSASRTSGTSGEQFF. DNA for the CDR3: TGCAGTGCTAGCCGGACTAGCGGGACGTCGGGTGAGCAGTTCTTC.

This clonotype was seen at least ten times. V gene TRBV4-3 combines with J gene TRBJ2-3; D may be TRBD1 (5 bases). Trimming left V 3 bases short and J 1 base short, with 8 bases between. Germline assignment: CDR1 LGHNA and CDR2 YSLEER. The CDR3 totals 14 residues. The CDR3 sequence is CASSQAQGTDTQYF. The CDR3 nucleotides are TGCGCCAGCAGCCAGGCACAGGGCACAGATACGCAGTATTTT.

This clonotype occurred a few times. The chain recombines TRBV13 with TRBJ2-1, with 7 bases lining up with TRBD1. Germline CDR1 reads PRHDT; CDR2 reads FYEKMQ (reference sequence). Trimming cost V 6 bases and J 5 bases; bases outside gene matches: 7. This CDR3 region has 14 residues. The CDR3 DNA follows: TGTGCCAGCAGAATTGCCGGGACAGACAATGAGCAGTTCTTC. Translating gives CASRIAGTDNEQFF.

The chain is built from TRBV24-1 and TRBJ2-3; D is ambiguous. V lost 4 bases and J 4 bases, leaving 14 bases between the germline ends. Germline CDR1 and CDR2: KGHDR and SFDVKD. This CDR3 region has 15 residues. CDR3 protein: CATSEASRGADTQYF. CDR3 DNA: TGTGCCACCAGTGAAGCCTCGCGTGGGGCAGATACGCAGTATTTT.